One and the same sample provided the 24 T cell receptor beta chains below, sequenced in a study of blood T cell repertoires in COVID-19. TCRdb's copy holds only in-frame clones and misses some; the assay was immunoSEQ multiplex PCR. The data show about 230,000 clones, 70% to 90% seen once. Sequenced: peripheral blood. These receptors originate from a woman under 30 who had recovered from COVID-19.

The V gene is TRBV5-1, the J gene TRBJ2-1; D possibly corresponds to TRBD1 (6 bases). Germline loops: CDR1 SGHRS, CDR2 YFSETQ. The CDR3 runs to 15 residues. Trimming shortened V by 4 bases and J by 4 bases, and 15 bases separated the two germline ends. Written as DNA, the CDR3 is TGCGCCAGCAGCCTCCCTGGACAGCCTTACAATGAGCAGTTCTTC. Translation: CASSLPGQPYNEQFF. Looking up the rest from reference TRBV5-1 and TRBJ2-1 gives the full variable domain: KAGVTQTPRYLIKTRGQQVTLSCSPISGHRSVSWYQQTPGQGLQFLFEYFSETQRNKGNFPGRFSGRQFSNSRSEMNVSTLELGDSALYLCASSLPGQPYNEQFFGPGTRLTVL.

The chain couples TRBV5-4 to TRBJ2-5; 10 nucleotides match TRBD2. In germline, CDR1 is SGHNT, CDR2 YYREEE (reference sequence). V shed 2 bases, J shed 6 bases, and the junction held 10 bases outside the gene matches. The CDR3 length is 16 residues. The CDR3 sequence is CASSFPNSGRQKTQYF. The CDR3 DNA reads as TGTGCCAGCAGCTTCCCAAATAGCGGGAGGCAAAAGACCCAGTACTTC.

In regard to this clone: This sample includes further DNA sequences coding for the same CDR3. V usage is TRBV29-1 and J usage is TRBJ1-2, with TRBD1 identical over 8 bases. The V gene's germline CDR1 is SQVTM and CDR2 ANQGSEA. The CDR3 is made up of 12 amino acids. V lost 4 bases and J lost 6; bases outside the gene matches: 4. CDR3 protein: CSVGQGADGYTF. CDR3 bases: TGCAGCGTTGGGCAGGGGGCAGATGGCTACACCTTC.

This clone showed up just once. The chain joins TRBV4-1 to TRBJ1-5; the match to TRBD1 covers 11 bases. Germline V gene lookup returns CDR1 MGHRA and CDR2 YSYEKL. After removal of 5 bases from V and 6 bases from J, the junction contained 3 bases not matched to a gene. This CDR3 is 14 amino acids long. The CDR3 loop is CASSKGTGGQPQHF. The CDR3 nucleotides are TGCGCCAGCAGCAAAGGGACAGGGGGTCAGCCCCAGCATTTT.

The V and J genes are TRBV7-2 and TRBJ2-4; a weak D match, TRBD1 (6 bases). The CDR3 covers 14 residues. Trimming removed 4 bases from V and 4 bases from J, with 11 bases in between. Germline values: CDR1 SGHTA, CDR2 FQGNSA. CDR3 loop: CASSSQRGKNIQYF. The DNA for the CDR3 is TGTGCCAGCAGCTCCCAGAGGGGGAAAAACATTCAGTACTTC.

This chain uses TRBV5-1 with TRBJ1-4, with D unresolved. The germline V gene has CDR1 SGHRS and CDR2 YFSETQ. The CDR3 has 14 amino acids. V was pared by 4 bases and J by 6 bases, with 13 bases between. The CDR3: CASSPGSSDEKLFF. The CDR3 DNA is TGCGCCAGCAGCCCCGGGTCCTCCGATGAAAAACTGTTTTTT.

This clone was seen a handful of times. J is TRBJ1-1 and V is TRBV19; weak D call: TRBD1 (6 bases). The germline CDR1 and CDR2 sequences are LNHDA and SQIVND (reference sequence). V was shortened by 4 bases and J by 1 base, with 16 bases between the two germline ends. This CDR3 comprises 16 residues. CDR3 sequence reads: CASSSRSGTRNTEAFF. In DNA form, the CDR3 reads TGTGCCAGTAGTAGTCGGTCCGGGACACGGAACACTGAAGCTTTCTTT.

The rearrangement uses TRBV7-8 and TRBJ1-4; D remains unclear. Germline V gives CDR1 SGHVS, CDR2 FQNEAQ. V shed 5 bases and J shed 3 bases, with 10 bases lying between them. This CDR3 contains 14 residues. The CDR3 here is CASSRNRANEKLFF. The CDR3 DNA follows: TGTGCCAGCAGCCGTAACAGAGCTAATGAAAAACTGTTTTTT.

The chain recombines TRBV7-6 with TRBJ2-2; D might be TRBD2 (6 bases). The CDR3 is 15 amino acids. The V gene's germline CDR1 is SGHVS and CDR2 FNYEAQ. Trimming removed 5 bases from V and 6 bases from J, with 16 bases in between. CDR3 protein: CASSRRDSTSGELFF. Written as DNA, the CDR3 is TGTGCCAGCAGCCGGCGGGACTCAACATCCGGGGAGCTGTTTTTT.

This chain links TRBV6-2 or TRBV6-3 with TRBJ1-5; 7 bases map to TRBD1. Trimming cost V 1 base and J 1 base; bases outside gene matches: 4. The CDR3 runs 16 residues. Germline V gene lookup returns CDR1 MNHEY and CDR2 SVGEGT. The CDR3 sequence is CASSYFRGRSNQPQHF. As DNA, the CDR3 is TGTGCCAGCAGTTACTTTAGGGGGCGAAGCAATCAGCCCCAGCATTTT.

CDR3 sequence (DNA): TGCGCCAGCAGCTTCGGGACAACGAACACTGAAGCTTTCTTT. Its translation is CASSFGTTNTEAFF. The chain has TRBV5-1 and TRBJ1-1; TRBD1 might be the D (6 bases). The V end lost 2 bases, the J end lost 1 base, and 9 bases lay between the germline ends. Germline CDR1 SGHRS, CDR2 YFSETQ. The CDR3 loop spans 14 amino acids.

This chain uses TRBV4-3 with TRBJ2-5; D is possibly TRBD1 (5 bases). Per germline, CDR1 LGHNA and CDR2 YSLEER. This CDR3 has 13 amino acids. Trimming stripped 3 bases from V and 5 bases from J, with 10 bases between. The CDR3 reads CASSHRVRETQYF. In DNA form, the CDR3 reads TGCGCCAGCAGCCACAGGGTTCGGGAGACCCAGTACTTC.

This chain connects TRBV7-3 to TRBJ2-1; D unclear. CDR3 length equals 15 residues. V gave up 5 bases and J gave up 0 bases, with 11 bases separating them. Germline V gene lookup returns CDR1 SGHTA and CDR2 FQGTGA. Here the CDR3 DNA reads TGTGCCAGCAGCCCCCTAAGGAGCTCCTACAATGAGCAGTTCTTC. Protein: CASSPLRSSYNEQFF.

J is TRBJ2-2 and V is TRBV7-9, with TRBD1 as a possible D gene (6 bases). The CDR3 consists of 15 residues. Deletions cut 5 bases from V and 4 bases from J, with 14 bases between. CDR1 is SEHNR and CDR2 is FQNEAQ in the germline V gene (reference sequence). CDR3 DNA: TGTGCCAGCAGCCCCTTACAGGGTCCCACCGGGGAGCTGTTTTTT. This codes for CASSPLQGPTGELFF.

Only a few counts were recorded for this clone. The chain uses TRBV7-9 and TRBJ1-6, with 7 bases matching TRBD1. Trimming cost V 1 base and J 10 bases; bases outside gene matches: 4. Germline V lookup: CDR1 SEHNR, CDR2 FQNEAQ (reference sequence). This CDR3 is 14 amino acids long. The CDR3 sequence: CASSLDRGRSPLHF. The CDR3 bases are TGTGCCAGCAGCTTAGACAGGGGACGGTCACCCCTCCACTTT.

The gene calls are TRBV9 and TRBJ2-5, with TRBD2 matching over 7 bases. This CDR3 is built from 16 residues. The V segment lost 1 base and the J segment 5 bases; nucleotides outside the gene matches: 11. The germline CDR1 and CDR2 sequences are SGDLS and YYNGEE. The CDR3 nucleotides are TGTGCCAGCAGCGTAAGTGGAGGAGCGGGACGTGAGACCCAGTACTTC. This codes for CASSVSGGAGRETQYF.

V is TRBV7-6 and J is TRBJ2-7; 8 nucleotides match TRBD2. The junction had 11 bases not matched to a gene; V was cut back by 5 bases and J by 5 bases. The CDR3 contains 15 residues. Germline CDR1 is SGHVS and CDR2 is FNYEAQ. The CDR3 DNA follows: TGTGCCAGCAGCCCAATTAGCGGGATAAGAAACGAGCAGTACTTC. It translates to CASSPISGIRNEQYF.

The chain links TRBV12-5 to TRBJ1-4; D is ambiguous. Trimming took 4 bases from V and 1 from J, leaving 7 bases between them. Germline loops: CDR1 LGHNT, CDR2 FRNRAP. The CDR3 is made up of 14 amino acids. The CDR3 DNA reads TGTGCTAGTGGTTCCCGGGGAACTAATGAAAAACTGTTTTTT. Protein product: CASGSRGTNEKLFF.

V and J are TRBV5-1 and TRBJ2-7, with 8 bases fitting TRBD2. The CDR3 consists of 15 residues. The germline CDR1 and CDR2 sequences are SGHRS and YFSETQ. J lost 5 bases, V lost 2 bases, and 9 bases had no gene match. The CDR3 loop is CASSFSGLVVHEQYF. In DNA, the CDR3 is TGCGCCAGCAGCTTCTCGGGACTAGTAGTACACGAGCAGTACTTC.

J is TRBJ1-1 and V is TRBV10-3; D uncertain. In germline, CDR1 is ENHRY, CDR2 SYGVKD. This CDR3 comprises 13 residues. Trimming took 0 bases from V and 3 from J, leaving 5 bases between them. The chain's CDR3 is CAISESSDTEAFF. In DNA form, the CDR3 reads TGTGCCATCAGTGAGTCGTCGGACACTGAAGCTTTCTTT.

The chain carries TRBV6-2 or TRBV6-3 and TRBJ2-7; weak D call: TRBD2 (5 bases). This CDR3 is 13 amino acids long. CDR1 and CDR2 from the germline V gene are MNHEY and SVGEGT. Between the trimmed V and J ends, which lost 6 bases and 3 bases, there was a span of 12 bases. This chain's CDR3 is CASSLPGYYEQYF. The CDR3 bases are TGTGCCAGCAGCCTGCCGGGGTACTACGAGCAGTACTTC.

This chain joins TRBV2 and TRBJ2-5; 14 bases agree with TRBD2. Trimming removed 7 bases from V and 8 bases from J; junction bases left unmatched: 12. Germline V gives CDR1 SNHLY, CDR2 FYNNEI. The CDR3 is 16 amino acids. CDR3 in amino acids: CASTLGTSGSRTTQYF. CDR3 nucleotides: TGTGCCAGCACTTTAGGGACTAGCGGGAGTAGGACAACCCAGTACTTC. Complete variable domain (other parts from reference TRBV2 and TRBJ2-5): EPEVTQTPSHQVTQMGQEVILRCVPISNHLYFYWYRQILGQKVEFLVSFYNNEISEKSEIFDDQFSVERPDGSNFTLKIRSTKLEDSAMYFCASTLGTSGSRTTQYFGPGTRLLVL.

This chain uses TRBV5-1 with TRBJ2-5, with D tentatively TRBD2 (5 bases). CDR1 and CDR2 (germline): SGHRS, YFSETQ. The V end was cut by 5 bases, the J end by 4 bases, with 18 bases between. CDR3 length: 15 residues. The CDR3 protein is CASRQVEVNPETQYF. The CDR3 DNA reads as TGCGCCAGCAGACAAGTGGAGGTGAACCCAGAGACCCAGTACTTC.

This chain uses TRBV19 with TRBJ2-1, with TRBD2 matching 11 bases. Germline values: CDR1 LNHDA, CDR2 SQIVND (reference sequence). The CDR3 length is 15 residues. Trimming cost V 2 bases and J 6 bases; bases outside gene matches: 3. DNA of the CDR3: TGTGCCAGTAGTATAACTAGCGGGAGATTCAATGAGCAGTTCTTC. It yields the protein CASSITSGRFNEQFF.